This T cell receptor beta chain stems from a study of blood T cell repertoires in COVID-19. In the authors' methods: For nucleated cells, counts were estimated from reference gene primer amplification. TCRdb's table, derived via immunoSEQ multiplex PCR, lists solely in-frame clones and lacks some. V, J and clone size derive from that table, while D and trimming were established from the DNA sequence. This table holds over 250,000 clones, roughly 85% found once. Germline CDR1 LGHDT, CDR2 YNNKEL (reference sequence). Unmatched junction bases numbered 2, after V lost 0 bases and J lost 2 bases. The CDR3 loop spans 15 amino acids.

This clonotype originated in a woman in her fifties or sixties who had recovered from COVID-19. The chain carries TRBV3-1 (or the pseudogene TRBV3-2) and TRBJ2-5; 8 nucleotides agree with TRBD2. The sample comprised peripheral blood. CDR3 DNA: TGTGCCAGCAGCCAAGAGATAGCGGGGCAAGAGACCCAGTACTTC. Its protein is CASSQEIAGQETQYF.